The sequence of this T cell receptor beta chain was determined in a study of control samples from healthy donors and cancer patients. The table came from immunoSEQ multiplex PCR; TCRdb's copy has only in-frame clones and leaves some out. The sample carries roughly 120,000 clones, about 95% recorded once. Per germline, CDR1 LGHDT and CDR2 YNNKEL (reference sequence). The CDR3 length is 15 residues. V lost 1 base and J lost 8, with 17 bases in between. V gene TRBV3-1 (or the pseudogene TRBV3-2) combines with J gene TRBJ1-2; no clear D gene. Sequenced input: blood. The origin of this receptor is a man aged 30-40 years in good health. The CDR3 nucleotides are TGTGCCAGCAGCCAAGCTGGCAGTGCGCTGTGGGGCTACACCTTC. As protein: CASSQAGSALWGYTF.